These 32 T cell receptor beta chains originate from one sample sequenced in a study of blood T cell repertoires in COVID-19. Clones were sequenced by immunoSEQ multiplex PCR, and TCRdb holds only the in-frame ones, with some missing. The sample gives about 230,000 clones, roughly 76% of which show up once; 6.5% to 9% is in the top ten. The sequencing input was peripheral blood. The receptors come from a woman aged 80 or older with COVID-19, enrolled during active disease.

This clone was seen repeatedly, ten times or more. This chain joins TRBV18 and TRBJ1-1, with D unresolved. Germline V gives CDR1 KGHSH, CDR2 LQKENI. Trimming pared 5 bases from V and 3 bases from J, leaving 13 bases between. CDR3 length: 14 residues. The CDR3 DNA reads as TGTGCCAGCTCAATCGCGGGAGCTGACACTGAAGCTTTCTTT. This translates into CASSIAGADTEAFF.

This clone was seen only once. CDR3 region: CASSESNTGELFF. The CDR3 DNA reads TGTGCCAGCAGTGAGAGTAACACCGGGGAGCTGTTTTTT. The chain recombines TRBV6-4 with TRBJ2-2; no reliable D call. Germline-derived CDR1 and CDR2 are MRHNA and SNTAGT. The germline V and J ends were trimmed by 3 bases and 2 bases, with 4 bases remaining between them. CDR3 size: 13 residues.

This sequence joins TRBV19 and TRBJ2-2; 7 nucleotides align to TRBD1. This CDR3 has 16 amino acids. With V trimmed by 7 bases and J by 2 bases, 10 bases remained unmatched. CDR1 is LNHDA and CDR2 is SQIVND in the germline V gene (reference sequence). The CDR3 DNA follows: TGTGCCAGTATTGGGCTAGGACAGGCTAACACCGGGGAGCTGTTTTTT. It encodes CASIGLGQANTGELFF.

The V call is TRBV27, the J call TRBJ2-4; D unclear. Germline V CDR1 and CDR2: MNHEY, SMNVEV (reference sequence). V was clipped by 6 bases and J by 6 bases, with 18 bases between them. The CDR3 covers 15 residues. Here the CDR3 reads CASRVNPSTGNIQYF. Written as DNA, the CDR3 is TGTGCCAGCAGAGTCAACCCGTCCACCGGAAACATTCAGTACTTC.

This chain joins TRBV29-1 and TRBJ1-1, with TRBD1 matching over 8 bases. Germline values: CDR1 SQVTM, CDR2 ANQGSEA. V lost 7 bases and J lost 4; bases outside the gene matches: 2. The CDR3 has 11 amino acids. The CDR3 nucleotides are TGCAGCGCCGACAGGGGCACTGAAGCTTTCTTT. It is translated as CSADRGTEAFF.

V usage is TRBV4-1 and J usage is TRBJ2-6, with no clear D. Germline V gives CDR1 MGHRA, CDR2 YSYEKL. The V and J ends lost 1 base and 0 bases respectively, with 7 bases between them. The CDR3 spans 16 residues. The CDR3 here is CASSQGAYSGANVLTF. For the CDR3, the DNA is TGCGCCAGCAGCCAAGGGGCGTACTCTGGGGCCAACGTCCTGACTTTC.

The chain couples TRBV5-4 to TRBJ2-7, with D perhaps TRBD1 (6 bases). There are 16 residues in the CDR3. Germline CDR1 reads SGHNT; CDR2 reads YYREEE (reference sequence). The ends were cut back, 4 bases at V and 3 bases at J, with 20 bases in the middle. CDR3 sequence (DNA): TGTGCCAGCAGCACGCGCAGACAGGATCGGGTCTACGAGCAGTACTTC. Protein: CASSTRRQDRVYEQYF. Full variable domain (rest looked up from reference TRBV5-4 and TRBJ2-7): ETGVTQSPTHLIKTRGQQVTLRCSSQSGHNTVSWYQQALGQGPQFIFQYYREEENGRGNFPPRFSGLQFPNYSSELNVNALELDDSALYLCASSTRRQDRVYEQYFGPGTRLTVT.

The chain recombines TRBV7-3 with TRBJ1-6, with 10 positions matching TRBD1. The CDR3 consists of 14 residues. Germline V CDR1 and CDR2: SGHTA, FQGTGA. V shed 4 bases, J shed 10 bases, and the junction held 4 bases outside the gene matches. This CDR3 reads CASSSGQGLSPLHF. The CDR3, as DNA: TGTGCCAGCAGCTCGGGACAGGGGTTATCACCCCTCCACTTT.

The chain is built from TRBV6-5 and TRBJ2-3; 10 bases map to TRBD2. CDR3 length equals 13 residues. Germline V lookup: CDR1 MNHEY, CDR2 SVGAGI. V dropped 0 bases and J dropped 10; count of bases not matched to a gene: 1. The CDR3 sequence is CASSYSGTSAQYF. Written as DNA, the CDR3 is TGTGCCAGCAGTTACTCGGGGACTAGCGCGCAGTATTTT.

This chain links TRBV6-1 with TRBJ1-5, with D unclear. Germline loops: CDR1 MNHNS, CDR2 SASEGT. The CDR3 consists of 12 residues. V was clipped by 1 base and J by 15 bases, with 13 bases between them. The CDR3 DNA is TGTGCCAGCAGTGAAGGCGGGTCCCAAGGGCATTTT. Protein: CASSEGGSQGHF.

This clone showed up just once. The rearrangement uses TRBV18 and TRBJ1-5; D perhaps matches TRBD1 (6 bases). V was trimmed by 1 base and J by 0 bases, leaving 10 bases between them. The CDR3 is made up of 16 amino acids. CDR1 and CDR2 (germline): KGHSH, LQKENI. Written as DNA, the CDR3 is TGTGCCAGCTCACCACAACAGGGTCCTAGCAATCAGCCCCAGCATTTT. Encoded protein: CASSPQQGPSNQPQHF.

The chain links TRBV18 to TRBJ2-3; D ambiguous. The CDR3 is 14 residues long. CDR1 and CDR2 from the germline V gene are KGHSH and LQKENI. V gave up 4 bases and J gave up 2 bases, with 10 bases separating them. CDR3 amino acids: CASSLLAATDTQYF. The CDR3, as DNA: TGTGCCAGCTCACTCTTAGCCGCCACAGATACGCAGTATTTT.

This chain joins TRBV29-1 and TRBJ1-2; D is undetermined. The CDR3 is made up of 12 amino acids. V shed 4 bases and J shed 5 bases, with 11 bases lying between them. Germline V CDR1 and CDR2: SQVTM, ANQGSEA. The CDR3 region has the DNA TGCAGCGTTGGTGGGCAAAGTTATGGCTACACCTTC. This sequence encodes CSVGGQSYGYTF.

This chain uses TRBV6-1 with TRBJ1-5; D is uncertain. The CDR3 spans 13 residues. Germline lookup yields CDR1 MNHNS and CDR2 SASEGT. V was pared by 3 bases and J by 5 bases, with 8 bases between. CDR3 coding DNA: TGTGCCAGCAGTGATTTTACTGATCAGCCCCAGCATTTT. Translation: CASSDFTDQPQHF.

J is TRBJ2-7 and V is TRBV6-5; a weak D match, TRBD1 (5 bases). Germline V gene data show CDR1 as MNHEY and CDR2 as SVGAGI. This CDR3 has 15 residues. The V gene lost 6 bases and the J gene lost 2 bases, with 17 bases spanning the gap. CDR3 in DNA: TGTGCCAGCAGCCGGCCCAGGGATCGGCCCTACGAGCAGTACTTC. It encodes CASSRPRDRPYEQYF.

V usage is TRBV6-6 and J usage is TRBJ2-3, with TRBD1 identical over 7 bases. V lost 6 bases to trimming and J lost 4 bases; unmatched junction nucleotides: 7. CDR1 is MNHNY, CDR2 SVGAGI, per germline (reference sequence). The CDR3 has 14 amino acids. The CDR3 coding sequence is TGTGCCAGCAGCCTAGGGGGCGGCGCAGATACGCAGTATTTT. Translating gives CASSLGGGADTQYF.

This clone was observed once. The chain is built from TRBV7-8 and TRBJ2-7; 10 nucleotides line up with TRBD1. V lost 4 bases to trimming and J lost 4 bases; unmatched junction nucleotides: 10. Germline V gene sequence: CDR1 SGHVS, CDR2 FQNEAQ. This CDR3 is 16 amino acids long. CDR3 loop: CASSSHRGQGTYEQYF. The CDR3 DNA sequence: TGTGCCAGCAGCTCCCACAGGGGACAGGGGACATACGAGCAGTACTTC.

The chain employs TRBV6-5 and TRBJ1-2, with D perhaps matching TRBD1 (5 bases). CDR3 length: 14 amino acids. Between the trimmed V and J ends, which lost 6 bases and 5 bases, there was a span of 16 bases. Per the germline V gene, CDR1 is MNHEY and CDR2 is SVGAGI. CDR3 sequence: CASRGEEVGYGYTF. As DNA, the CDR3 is TGTGCCAGCAGAGGGGAGGAGGTCGGTTATGGCTACACCTTC.

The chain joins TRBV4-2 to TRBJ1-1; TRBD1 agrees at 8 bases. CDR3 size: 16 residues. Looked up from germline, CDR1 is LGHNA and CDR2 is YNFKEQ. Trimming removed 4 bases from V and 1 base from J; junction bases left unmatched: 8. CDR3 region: CASSRGQGGRNTEAFF. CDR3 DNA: TGTGCCAGCAGCCGTGGACAGGGAGGAAGGAACACTGAAGCTTTCTTT.

In DNA, the CDR3 is TGTGCCAGTAGTATATACCAGGGTAACACTGAAGCTTTCTTT. This encodes CASSIYQGNTEAFF. The chain employs TRBV19 and TRBJ1-1; possibly TRBD1 for D (5 bases). V lost 2 bases to trimming and J lost 2 bases, with 9 bases between them. The CDR3 is 14 amino acids. Germline CDR1 LNHDA, CDR2 SQIVND (reference sequence).

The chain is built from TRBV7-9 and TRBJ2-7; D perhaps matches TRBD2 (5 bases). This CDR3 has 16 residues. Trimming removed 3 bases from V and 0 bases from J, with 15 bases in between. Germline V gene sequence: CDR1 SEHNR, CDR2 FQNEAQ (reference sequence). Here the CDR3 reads CASSFANLAGSYEQYF. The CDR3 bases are TGTGCCAGCAGCTTCGCCAATCTAGCCGGCTCCTACGAGCAGTACTTC.

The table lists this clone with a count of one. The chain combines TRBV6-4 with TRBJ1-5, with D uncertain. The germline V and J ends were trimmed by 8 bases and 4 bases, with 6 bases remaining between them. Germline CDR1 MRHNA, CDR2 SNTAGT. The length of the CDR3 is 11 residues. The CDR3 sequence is CASGENQPQHF. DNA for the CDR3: TGTGCCAGCGGAGAAAATCAGCCCCAGCATTTT.

Here the CDR3 reads CAWSASQGRRGSPLHF. DNA for the CDR3: TGTGCCTGGAGTGCCTCCCAGGGCCGACGGGGGTCACCCCTCCACTTT. This sequence joins TRBV30 and TRBJ1-6, with TRBD1 as a possible D gene (5 bases). This CDR3 spans 16 amino acids. Germline CDR1 reads GTSNPN; CDR2 reads SVGIG (reference sequence). V lost 1 base and J lost 10, with 20 bases in between. The full variable domain, its missing parts supplied by reference TRBV30 and TRBJ1-6, is SQTIHQWPATLVQPVGSPLSLECTVEGTSNPNLYWYRQAAGRGLQLLFYSVGIGQISSEVPQNLSASRPQDRQFILSSKKLLLSDSGFYLCAWSASQGRRGSPLHFGNGTRLTVT.

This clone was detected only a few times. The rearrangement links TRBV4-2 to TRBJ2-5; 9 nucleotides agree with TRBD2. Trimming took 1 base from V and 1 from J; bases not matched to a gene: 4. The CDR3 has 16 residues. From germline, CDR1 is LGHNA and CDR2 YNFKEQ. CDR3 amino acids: CASSQVSGGTQETQYF. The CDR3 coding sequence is TGTGCCAGCAGCCAAGTCAGCGGGGGGACCCAAGAGACCCAGTACTTC.

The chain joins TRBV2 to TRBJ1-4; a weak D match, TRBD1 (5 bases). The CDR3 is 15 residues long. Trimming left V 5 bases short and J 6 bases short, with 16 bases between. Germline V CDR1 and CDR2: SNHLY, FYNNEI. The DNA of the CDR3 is TGTGCCAGCAGTCCCAGACAGCCTCAGGATGAAAAACTGTTTTTT. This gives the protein CASSPRQPQDEKLFF.

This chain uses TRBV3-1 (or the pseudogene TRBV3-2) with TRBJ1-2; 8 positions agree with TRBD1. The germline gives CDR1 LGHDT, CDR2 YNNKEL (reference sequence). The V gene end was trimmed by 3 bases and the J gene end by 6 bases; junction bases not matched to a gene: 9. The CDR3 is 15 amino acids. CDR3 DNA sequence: TGTGCCAGCAGCCAGCTAGCGGGACAGGTGGATGGCTACACCTTC. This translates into CASSQLAGQVDGYTF.

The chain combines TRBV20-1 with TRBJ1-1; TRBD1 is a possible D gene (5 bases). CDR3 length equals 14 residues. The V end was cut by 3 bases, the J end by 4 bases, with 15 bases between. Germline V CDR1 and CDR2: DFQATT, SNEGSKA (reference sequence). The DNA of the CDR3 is TGCAGTGCTAGTAACCGGGACGGGAGCACTGAAGCTTTCTTT. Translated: CSASNRDGSTEAFF.

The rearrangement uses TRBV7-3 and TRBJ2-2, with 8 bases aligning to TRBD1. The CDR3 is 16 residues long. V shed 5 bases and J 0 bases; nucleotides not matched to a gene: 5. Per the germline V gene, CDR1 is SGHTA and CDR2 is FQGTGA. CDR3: CASSTGTGANTGELFF. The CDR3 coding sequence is TGTGCCAGCAGCACCGGGACAGGCGCGAACACCGGGGAGCTGTTTTTT. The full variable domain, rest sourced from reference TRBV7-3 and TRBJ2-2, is GAGVSQTPSNKVTEKGKYVELRCDPISGHTALYWYRQSLGQGPEFLIYFQGTGAADDSGLPNDRFFAVRPEGSVSTLKIQRTERGDSAVYLCASSTGTGANTGELFFGEGSRLTVL.

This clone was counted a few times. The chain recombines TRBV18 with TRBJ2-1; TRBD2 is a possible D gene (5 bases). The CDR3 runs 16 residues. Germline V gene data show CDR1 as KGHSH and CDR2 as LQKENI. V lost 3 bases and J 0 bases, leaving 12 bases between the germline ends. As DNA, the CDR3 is TGTGCCAGCTCACCCTCTAGCTCAATCTCCTACAATGAGCAGTTCTTC. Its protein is CASSPSSSISYNEQFF.

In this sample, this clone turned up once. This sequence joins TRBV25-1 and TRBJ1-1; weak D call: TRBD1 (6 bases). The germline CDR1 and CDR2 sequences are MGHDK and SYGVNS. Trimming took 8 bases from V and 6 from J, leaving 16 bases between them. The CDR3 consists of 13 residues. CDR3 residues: CASRQTGLAEAFF. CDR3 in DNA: TGTGCCAGCCGTCAGACAGGCCTAGCTGAAGCTTTCTTT.

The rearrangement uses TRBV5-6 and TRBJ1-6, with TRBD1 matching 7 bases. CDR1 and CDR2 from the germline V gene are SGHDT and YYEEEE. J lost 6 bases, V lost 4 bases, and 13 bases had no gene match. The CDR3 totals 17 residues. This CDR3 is CASSPEGAGDINSPLHF. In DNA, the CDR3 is TGTGCCAGCAGCCCCGAGGGGGCAGGGGATATTAATTCACCCCTCCACTTT.

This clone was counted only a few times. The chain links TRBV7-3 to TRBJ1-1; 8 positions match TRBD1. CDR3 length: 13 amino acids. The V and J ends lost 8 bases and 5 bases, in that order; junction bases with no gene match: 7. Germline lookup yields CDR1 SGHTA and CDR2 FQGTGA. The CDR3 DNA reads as TGTGCCAGCTCCAGACAGGGGCAAACTGAAGCTTTCTTT. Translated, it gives CASSRQGQTEAFF.